Below are 24 T cell receptor beta chains sequenced from a single sample in a study of blood T cell repertoires in COVID-19. Repertoires were generated with immunoSEQ multiplex PCR, while TCRdb's copy carries only in-frame clones and drops some. The table shows approximately 500,000 clones, with 85% to 90% occurring only once. Sample: peripheral blood. The receptors here all came from a woman between 50 and 59 years old with COVID-19, enrolled during active disease.

The rearrangement joins TRBV5-1 to TRBJ1-2, with 8 bases that match TRBD1. The trim removed 4 bases at V and 4 bases at J, leaving 12 bases unmatched. Germline values: CDR1 SGHRS, CDR2 YFSETQ. The CDR3 loop spans 16 amino acids. The chain's CDR3 is CASSPSRDRLSYGYTF. DNA of the CDR3: TGCGCCAGCAGCCCCTCGCGGGACAGGCTGTCCTATGGCTACACCTTC.

The gene calls are TRBV5-1 and TRBJ2-1; perhaps TRBD1 as D (5 bases). Germline loops: CDR1 SGHRS, CDR2 YFSETQ. V lost 4 bases, J lost 7 bases, and 18 bases lay in between. The CDR3 length is 15 residues. The CDR3 loop reads CASSERTLLGNEQFF. The DNA for the CDR3 is TGCGCCAGCAGCGAACGGACACTCCTAGGGAATGAGCAGTTCTTC.

The V call is TRBV12-3 or TRBV12-4, the J call TRBJ1-1, with 10 bases aligning to TRBD1. CDR3 length: 13 residues. Trimming cost V 5 bases and J 7 bases; bases outside gene matches: 4. The CDR3 here is CASSRQGAGEAFF. CDR3 in DNA: TGTGCCAGCAGTAGACAGGGGGCCGGTGAAGCTTTCTTT.

The chain couples TRBV10-3 to TRBJ2-7, with TRBD1 matching over 7 bases. V lost 6 bases to trimming and J lost 3 bases; unmatched junction nucleotides: 11. The CDR3 loop spans 15 amino acids. Germline V gives CDR1 ENHRY, CDR2 SYGVKD. The CDR3: CAISDDTGQLYEQYF. The CDR3, as DNA: TGTGCCATCAGCGATGATACGGGACAGCTCTACGAGCAGTACTTC.

The chain links TRBV29-1 to TRBJ1-2, with 7 bases lining up with TRBD1. CDR3 size: 13 residues. Germline assignment: CDR1 SQVTM and CDR2 ANQGSEA. The trim removed 3 bases at V and 4 bases at J, leaving 5 bases unmatched. The CDR3 bases are TGCAGCGTTGATCAGGGGGGTATCTATGGCTACACCTTC. It codes for CSVDQGGIYGYTF.

The chain recombines TRBV5-4 with TRBJ1-2, with a tentative D call TRBD1 (6 bases). V dropped 3 bases and J dropped 5 bases, with 14 bases sitting between them. The germline V gene encodes CDR1 SGHNT and CDR2 YYREEE (reference sequence). This CDR3 is 14 amino acids long. The CDR3 region has the DNA TGTGCCAGCAGCTCAGAAGGGGGGGAGTATGGCTACACCTTC. It yields the protein CASSSEGGEYGYTF.

Note on this clone: The same CDR3 also results from other DNA sequences found in this sample. J is TRBJ2-5 and V is TRBV5-1, with TRBD2 matching 9 bases. Germline lookup yields CDR1 SGHRS and CDR2 YFSETQ. The CDR3 consists of 16 residues. V was clipped by 3 bases and J by 1 base; unmatched bases: 7. The CDR3 protein is CASSWRAGGIQETQYF. The CDR3 nucleotides are TGCGCCAGCAGCTGGAGGGCGGGGGGGATCCAAGAGACCCAGTACTTC.

The chain combines TRBV5-6 with TRBJ2-4, with D maybe TRBD2 (5 bases). This CDR3 spans 13 amino acids. Trimming pared 0 bases from V and 5 bases from J, leaving 6 bases between. Per the germline V gene, CDR1 is SGHDT and CDR2 is YYEEEE. CDR3 loop: CASSLGGQNIQYF. The CDR3 DNA reads as TGTGCCAGCAGCTTGGGAGGGCAAAACATTCAGTACTTC.

V usage is TRBV2 and J usage is TRBJ2-6; D gene unclear. The CDR3 runs 15 residues. V lost 2 bases to trimming and J lost 4 bases, with 9 bases between them. Germline values: CDR1 SNHLY, CDR2 FYNNEI. CDR3 sequence reads: CASSEIRVGANVLTF. The CDR3 coding sequence is TGTGCCAGCAGTGAAATTCGGGTCGGGGCCAACGTCCTGACTTTC. Using reference TRBV2 and TRBJ2-6 for the parts outside the CDR3, the full variable domain is EPEVTQTPSHQVTQMGQEVILRCVPISNHLYFYWYRQILGQKVEFLVSFYNNEISEKSEIFDDQFSVERPDGSNFTLKIRSTKLEDSAMYFCASSEIRVGANVLTFGAGSRLTVL.

This clone has just one count. The genes are TRBV9 and TRBJ2-1; 9 bases line up with TRBD2. The CDR3 runs 16 residues. CDR1 is SGDLS and CDR2 is YYNGEE in the germline V gene. J was trimmed by 8 bases and V by 1 base; bases with no gene match: 10. This CDR3 reads CASSVKSGGGAYEQFF. The CDR3 DNA sequence: TGTGCCAGCAGCGTAAAGTCCGGCGGGGGGGCCTATGAGCAGTTCTTC.

This clone occurred a few times. V gene TRBV4-1 combines with J gene TRBJ2-7; 7 nucleotides line up with TRBD1. This CDR3 has 15 residues. J lost 5 bases, V lost 4 bases, and 11 bases had no gene match. Germline V lookup: CDR1 MGHRA, CDR2 YSYEKL. CDR3 in DNA: TGCGCCAGCAGCCGGGATAGTGGGGACAGCCACGAGCAGTACTTC. Translation: CASSRDSGDSHEQYF.

The rearrangement joins TRBV6-1 to TRBJ1-4; 9 bases map to TRBD1. The CDR3 has 19 residues. The J segment lost 1 base and the V segment lost 4 bases, leaving 13 bases of the junction unmatched. Germline lookup yields CDR1 MNHNS and CDR2 SASEGT. Here the CDR3 reads CASSGRPGQGIGTNEKLFF. In DNA form, the CDR3 reads TGTGCCAGCAGTGGGCGTCCGGGACAGGGAATTGGAACTAATGAAAAACTGTTTTTT.

V usage is TRBV11-1 and J usage is TRBJ2-1, with TRBD1 matching over 12 bases. The CDR3 runs 16 residues. Germline CDR1 and CDR2: SGHAT and FQDESV (reference sequence). Germline trimming cut 5 bases from V and 5 bases from J; bases unmatched to any gene: 7. The chain's CDR3 is CASSLPGTGGHNEQFF. As DNA, the CDR3 is TGTGCCAGCAGCCTACCCGGGACAGGGGGCCACAATGAGCAGTTCTTC.

V gene TRBV5-3 combines with J gene TRBJ1-6, with TRBD1 as a possible D gene (5 bases). TRBV5-3 qualifies as an ORF whose function is uncertain. The CDR3 is made up of 20 amino acids. V was trimmed by 3 bases and J by 1 base, leaving 23 bases between them. CDR3: CARSCNQGLWRLSYNSPLHF. The CDR3 DNA reads as TGTGCCAGAAGCTGCAACCAGGGACTGTGGAGGTTGTCCTATAATTCACCCCTCCACTTT.

The chain couples TRBV10-3 to TRBJ1-1; the D gene is possibly TRBD1 (6 bases). Trimming shortened V by 0 bases and J by 1 base, and 12 bases separated the two germline ends. CDR3 length equals 16 residues. Germline V lookup: CDR1 ENHRY, CDR2 SYGVKD. Here the CDR3 DNA reads TGTGCCATCAGTGAGTCCCGAGGGGGGGGGAACACTGAAGCTTTCTTT. Protein product: CAISESRGGGNTEAFF.

Worth noting for this clone: Other nucleotide sequences in the sample specify the same CDR3. The chain links TRBV30 to TRBJ1-2; no firm D call. CDR1 GTSNPN and CDR2 SVGIG come from the germline V gene (reference sequence). V dropped 2 bases and J dropped 4 bases, with 5 bases sitting between them. This CDR3 is 11 amino acids long. The DNA for the CDR3 is TGTGCCTGGAGTCCCTCCTATGGCTACACCTTC. This translates into CAWSPSYGYTF.

The CDR3 DNA follows: TGTGCCAGCAGCCAGACAGGGTCGTACACTGAAGCTTTCTTT. Translating gives CASSQTGSYTEAFF. V and J are TRBV3-1 (or the pseudogene TRBV3-2) and TRBJ1-1; TRBD1 matches at 7 bases. The V gene end was trimmed by 3 bases and the J gene end by 3 bases; junction bases not matched to a gene: 4. Per the germline V gene, CDR1 is LGHDT and CDR2 is YNNKEL (reference sequence). There are 14 residues in the CDR3.

The gene calls are TRBV11-1 and TRBJ1-4; 7 nucleotides align to TRBD1. Germline trimming cut 4 bases from V and 0 bases from J; bases unmatched to any gene: 5. Germline CDR1 and CDR2: SGHAT and FQDESV (reference sequence). CDR3 length: 16 residues. The CDR3 DNA follows: TGTGCCAGCAGCTCTGGGACAGTCGCAACTAATGAAAAACTGTTTTTT. Translated, it gives CASSSGTVATNEKLFF.

The gene calls are TRBV10-1 and TRBJ2-5; 9 bases align to TRBD2. This CDR3 spans 17 amino acids. Germline-derived CDR1 and CDR2 are WNHNN and SYGVQD (reference sequence). V lost 0 bases, J lost 2 bases, and 7 bases stayed unmatched. The CDR3 protein is CASSESSSGGSQETQYF. DNA of the CDR3: TGCGCCAGCAGTGAGTCGAGTAGCGGGGGATCTCAAGAGACCCAGTACTTC.

J is TRBJ2-4 and V is TRBV4-2, with a tentative D call TRBD2 (6 bases). The germline gives CDR1 LGHNA, CDR2 YNFKEQ. The V end was cut by 1 base, the J end by 0 bases, with 22 bases between. The CDR3 spans 20 residues. In DNA, the CDR3 is TGTGCCAGCAGCCAAGTACTTCCTCGGGGGTCGCTACTAGCCAAAAACATTCAGTACTTC. It translates to CASSQVLPRGSLLAKNIQYF.

This sequence joins TRBV4-2 and TRBJ1-6; weak D call: TRBD1 (5 bases). In germline, CDR1 is LGHNA, CDR2 YNFKEQ. Trimming removed 3 bases from V and 4 bases from J, with 16 bases in between. The CDR3 spans 17 residues. The CDR3 bases are TGTGCCAGCAGCCAGATTTTTCAGGGACTTTATAATTCACCCCTCCACTTT. This sequence encodes CASSQIFQGLYNSPLHF.

The chain links TRBV14 to TRBJ2-1; D unresolved. The germline V gene encodes CDR1 SGHDN and CDR2 FVKESK. CDR3 length equals 14 residues. V was pared by 1 base and J by 7 bases, with 11 bases between. The CDR3 spells CASSQALGYNEQFF. CDR3 DNA: TGTGCCAGCAGCCAAGCCCTAGGATATAATGAGCAGTTCTTC.

The J gene is TRBJ1-5, the V gene TRBV5-6; D is undetermined. CDR3 length: 13 residues. V lost 4 bases and J 10 bases, leaving 15 bases between the germline ends. The germline CDR1 and CDR2 sequences are SGHDT and YYEEEE. The CDR3, as DNA: TGTGCCAGCAGCCCCAACCCGACTGCTCCCCAGCATTTT. This codes for CASSPNPTAPQHF.

The chain employs TRBV5-1 and TRBJ1-3; D may be TRBD1 (5 bases). The V and J ends lost 0 bases and 0 bases respectively, with 10 bases between them. This CDR3 is built from 16 residues. CDR1 and CDR2 (germline): SGHRS, YFSETQ. The CDR3 region has the DNA TGCGCCAGCAGCTTGGGACAGCCACTCTCTGGAAACACCATATATTTT. It specifies CASSLGQPLSGNTIYF. The full variable domain, completed using reference TRBV5-1 and TRBJ1-3, is KAGVTQTPRYLIKTRGQQVTLSCSPISGHRSVSWYQQTPGQGLQFLFEYFSETQRNKGNFPGRFSGRQFSNSRSEMNVSTLELGDSALYLCASSLGQPLSGNTIYFGEGSWLTVV.